Each of the 16 T cell receptor beta chains below was sequenced from the same sample in a study of cytomegalovirus exposure and HLA in healthy donors. Primers: 60 Vbeta forward and 13 Jbeta reverse. Sequencing used immunoSEQ multiplex PCR; TCRdb keeps in-frame clones, though not all of them. Seen here are some 110,000 clones, over 65% observed once, and the top ten hold around 8.8%. Sequenced sample: PBMCs. The source is a man aged 35 to 55 in good health and CMV-seropositive.

The chain links TRBV7-2 to TRBJ2-7; TRBD2 agrees at 10 bases. CDR3 size: 16 residues. Germline V CDR1 and CDR2: SGHTA, FQGNSA. With V trimmed by 0 bases and J by 7 bases, 9 bases remained unmatched. The CDR3 DNA reads TGTGCCAGCAGCTTAGCGGGTCTAGCGGGAGCGGGTGAGCAGTACTTC. Translation gives CASSLAGLAGAGEQYF.

This clone was seen only once. The gene calls are TRBV29-1 and TRBJ1-1; D not certain. V lost 7 bases, J lost 0 bases, and 12 bases lay in between. The CDR3 runs to 13 residues. Germline loops: CDR1 SQVTM, CDR2 ANQGSEA. The CDR3 spells CSAPSSVNTEAFF. In DNA form, the CDR3 reads TGCAGCGCCCCGAGTTCTGTGAACACTGAAGCTTTCTTT.

V is TRBV30 and J is TRBJ1-1; possibly TRBD1 for D (6 bases). Germline CDR1 is GTSNPN and CDR2 is SVGIG (reference sequence). Between the trimmed V and J ends, which lost 8 bases and 0 bases, there was a span of 10 bases. CDR3 size: 12 residues. This CDR3 reads CASDRLNTEAFF. The DNA of the CDR3 is TGTGCCAGCGACAGGCTGAACACTGAAGCTTTCTTT.

V gene TRBV7-3 combines with J gene TRBJ1-1, with 7 nucleotides matching TRBD1. The CDR3 covers 13 residues. Germline CDR1 is SGHTA and CDR2 is FQGTGA. Unmatched junction bases numbered 4, after V lost 6 bases and J lost 3 bases. The CDR3 reads CASRRQGDTEAFF. The CDR3 nucleotides are TGTGCCAGCAGACGACAGGGAGACACTGAAGCTTTCTTT.

This chain links TRBV7-9 with TRBJ2-3; D might be TRBD2 (6 bases). The germline V gene encodes CDR1 SEHNR and CDR2 FQNEAQ (reference sequence). V was shortened by 5 bases and J by 0 bases, with 12 bases between the two germline ends. There are 15 residues in the CDR3. In DNA, the CDR3 is TGTGCCAGCAGCGATGGGGACTTTAGCACAGATACGCAGTATTTT. It specifies CASSDGDFSTDTQYF.

This clone was counted a single time. The chain uses TRBV6-1 and TRBJ1-1; D is undetermined. Trimming cost V 8 bases and J 4 bases, with 11 bases left between them. Germline V gene sequence: CDR1 MNHNS, CDR2 SASEGT. The length of the CDR3 is 12 residues. CDR3 loop: CASHLGGTEAFF. The DNA for the CDR3 is TGTGCCAGCCATTTAGGAGGCACTGAAGCTTTCTTT.

This sequence joins TRBV19 and TRBJ1-2, with D possibly TRBD1 on 6 matching bases. Trimming stripped 1 base from V and 5 bases from J, with 11 bases between. The CDR3 is 14 amino acids. Germline loops: CDR1 LNHDA, CDR2 SQIVND (reference sequence). In nucleotides, the CDR3 is TGTGCCAGTAGTATAGTATCAGGGGTATATGGCTACACCTTC. Amino acid sequence: CASSIVSGVYGYTF.

The gene calls are TRBV30 and TRBJ2-3; perhaps TRBD1 as D (6 bases). The CDR3 spans 16 residues. Trimming cost V 1 base and J 5 bases, with 19 bases left between them. The V gene's germline CDR1 is GTSNPN and CDR2 SVGIG (reference sequence). CDR3 in amino acids: CAWSGYGGRKGDTQYF. In nucleotides, the CDR3 is TGTGCCTGGAGTGGTTATGGGGGCAGGAAGGGAGATACGCAGTATTTT.

This clone was seen only a few times. This chain connects TRBV19 to TRBJ2-3; the D gene is possibly TRBD2 (5 bases). Deletions cut 5 bases from V and 0 bases from J, with 9 bases between. Germline CDR1 LNHDA, CDR2 SQIVND (reference sequence). This CDR3 has 14 amino acids. CDR3 nucleotide sequence: TGTGCCAGTAGTCGGACTTATAGCACAGATACGCAGTATTTT. Encoded protein: CASSRTYSTDTQYF.

The V and J genes are TRBV7-8 and TRBJ1-3; D call uncertain. Germline CDR1 and CDR2: SGHVS and FQNEAQ. The CDR3 covers 16 residues. The V and J ends lost 5 bases and 0 bases respectively, with 14 bases between them. CDR3 DNA sequence: TGTGCCAGCAGCCCGAGGTCCTCCCCCTCTGGAAACACCATATATTTT. Residues: CASSPRSSPSGNTIYF.

The chain employs TRBV5-6 and TRBJ1-1, with D uncertain. The germline gives CDR1 SGHDT, CDR2 YYEEEE. V was pared by 1 base and J by 10 bases, with 14 bases between. CDR3 length equals 13 residues. The CDR3 DNA reads TGTGCCAGCAGCTTGCGGGGAAATGTGGTAGCTTTCTTT. Translation: CASSLRGNVVAFF.

The J gene is TRBJ1-4, the V gene TRBV4-2; 9 bases align to TRBD1. Germline V gene data show CDR1 as LGHNA and CDR2 as YNFKEQ. The CDR3 has 15 residues. The ends lost 1 base at V and 5 bases at J; junction bases unmatched: 2. The CDR3 DNA follows: TGTGCCAGCAGCCAAGGGGGACAGGGAAATGAAAAACTGTTTTTT. As protein: CASSQGGQGNEKLFF.

CDR3 DNA: TGTGCCAGCAGCTTAGCGGGGACAAGTATGAACACTGAAGCTTTCTTT. This codes for CASSLAGTSMNTEAFF. J is TRBJ1-1 and V is TRBV7-2, with a tentative D call TRBD1 (6 bases). Trimming took 0 bases from V and 0 from J, leaving 11 bases between them. Germline lookup yields CDR1 SGHTA and CDR2 FQGNSA. The CDR3 covers 16 residues.

The V gene is TRBV10-3, the J gene TRBJ2-7; TRBD1 might be the D (6 bases). This CDR3 has 14 amino acids. Per the germline V gene, CDR1 is ENHRY and CDR2 is SYGVKD. V was pared by 6 bases and J by 4 bases, with 16 bases between. CDR3 region: CAIRPDRPPYEQYF. DNA of the CDR3: TGTGCCATCAGACCGGACAGACCTCCTTACGAGCAGTACTTC.

The chain couples TRBV5-6 to TRBJ1-1; D is perhaps TRBD1 (6 bases). The ends were cut back, 2 bases at V and 1 base at J, with 12 bases in the middle. CDR1 and CDR2 (germline): SGHDT, YYEEEE. This CDR3 comprises 15 residues. The DNA of the CDR3 is TGTGCCAGCAGCTTTGAGGACAGTCCGAACACTGAAGCTTTCTTT. Translated: CASSFEDSPNTEAFF.

The V call is TRBV7-6, the J call TRBJ2-7, with D maybe TRBD1 (6 bases). The CDR3 consists of 11 residues. V was cut by 5 bases and J by 9 bases, with 11 bases left in between. Germline loops: CDR1 SGHVS, CDR2 FNYEAQ. CDR3 region: CASSQGQGQYF. Here the CDR3 DNA reads TGTGCCAGCAGCCAGGGACAAGGGCAGTACTTC. Full variable domain (remainder filled in from reference TRBV7-6 and TRBJ2-7): GAGVSQSPRYKVTKRGQDVALRCDPISGHVSLYWYRQALGQGPEFLTYFNYEAQQDKSGLPNDRFSAERPEGSISTLTIQRTEQRDSAMYRCASSQGQGQYFGPGTRLTVT.